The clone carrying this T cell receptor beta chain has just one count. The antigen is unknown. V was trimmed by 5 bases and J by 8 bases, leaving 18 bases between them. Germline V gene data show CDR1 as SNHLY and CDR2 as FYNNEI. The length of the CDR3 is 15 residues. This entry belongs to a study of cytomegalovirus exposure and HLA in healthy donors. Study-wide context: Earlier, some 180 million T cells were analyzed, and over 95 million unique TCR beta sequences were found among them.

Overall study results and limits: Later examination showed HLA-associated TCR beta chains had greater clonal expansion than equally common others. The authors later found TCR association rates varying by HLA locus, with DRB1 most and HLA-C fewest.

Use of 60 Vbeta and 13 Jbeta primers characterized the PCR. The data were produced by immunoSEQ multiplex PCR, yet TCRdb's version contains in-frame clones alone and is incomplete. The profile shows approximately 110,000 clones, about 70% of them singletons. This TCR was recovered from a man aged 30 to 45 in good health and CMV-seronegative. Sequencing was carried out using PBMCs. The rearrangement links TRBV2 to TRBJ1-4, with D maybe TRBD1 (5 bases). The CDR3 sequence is CASSMSGRVVEKLFF. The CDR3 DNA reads TGTGCCAGCAGTATGTCGGGCAGGGTCGTAGAAAAACTGTTTTTT.